The entry below gives a single T cell receptor beta chain sequence along with its context. The junction departs from germline at one end; a sequencing error may be responsible. Across 18 months, stable Graves' hyperthyroidism was marked by no progression to ophthalmopathy. PBMCs stemmed from approximately 10 ml fresh peripheral blood. This CDR3 comprises 18 residues. In germline, CDR1 is MDHEN, CDR2 SYDVKM. The sample originates from a study of T cells in Graves' hyperthyroidism and ophthalmopathy. Amplified regions were TCR beta CDR3 sequences from RNA transcripts. In the first-round RT-PCR of the TCR CDR3, the HTBI primer set was used. TCRdb ran MiXCR on the multiplex PCR reads and lists one entry per CDR3 protein. The sample lists approximately 520,000 distinct CDR3 sequences; roughly 20% were seen once.

The chain carries TRBV28 and TRBJ2-7; TRBD2 agrees at 11 bases. The sample taken for sequencing was blood. The source is a man between 18 and 29 years old with Graves' hyperthyroidism. DNA of the CDR3: TGTGCCAGCAGTTTGTCCCCTAGCGGGGGGCCCCCCTCCTACGATCAGTACTTC. The encoded protein is CASSLSPSGGPPSYDQYF.